The present entry profiles one TCR beta chain with its context. Its antigen is unknown. The sample belongs to a study of cytomegalovirus exposure and HLA in healthy donors. This CDR3 region has 19 residues. J gave up 4 bases and V 4 bases, and 17 bases lay outside the gene matches. CDR1 and CDR2 (germline): SGHRS, YFSETQ. Study results and caveats: A likely sequencing artifact accounted for one observed cluster of highly shared sequence variants. Versus the roughly 670-donor mean, an Asian-associated ancestry cluster reportedly showed fewer N-insertions in a later analysis.

PCR involved 60 Vbeta and 13 Jbeta primers. The data were produced by immunoSEQ multiplex PCR, yet TCRdb's version contains in-frame clones alone and is incomplete. The data show 150,000 to 180,000 clones, with 82% seen just once and about 7.1% held by the top ten. V gene TRBV5-1 combines with J gene TRBJ2-1, with 10 bases lining up with TRBD1. The sequence was collected from a woman between 45 and 60 years old in good health and CMV-seropositive. Specimen: PBMCs. CDR3 in DNA: TGCGCCAGCAGCGTTCTACCGGGACAGGGGCACCAAAAGTACAATGAGCAGTTCTTC. This gives the protein CASSVLPGQGHQKYNEQFF.